The present T cell receptor (beta chain) was sequenced within a study of human T cells and chemical hapten exposure. About the research overall: Throughout a study of approximately 25 weeks, patients underwent weekly scalp administration of diphenylcyclopropenone doses. Notes on the study in general: The formation of large CDR3 similarity clusters by expanded TCRs significantly exceeded that of controls. There was a positive correlation between PT1 expanded TCR counts and patch test score.

The time point here: patch test 3, about 24 weeks after DPC sensitization. Treatment: therapeutic diphenylcyclopropenone sensitization with weekly scalp DPC. Each CDR3 protein is one row after TCRdb ran MiXCR on the RACE reads. The sample contains about 71,000 distinct CDR3 sequences, around 10% of which appear only once. The length of the CDR3 is 14 residues. V lost 2 bases and J 3 bases, leaving 9 bases between the germline ends. CDR1 is SGHRS, CDR2 YFSETQ, per germline. This clonotype showed up many times. Its antigen is not known. The material sequenced was whole blood, taken in connection with sensitization to the hapten diphenylcyclopropenone (DPC). The V and J genes are TRBV5-1 and TRBJ1-5; a possible D gene is TRBD1 (5 bases). The TCR sequence derives from a woman in her fifties or sixties with alopecia areata. Some clones in this sample may be carry-over from other donors' samples. The CDR3 bases are TGCGCCAGCAGCTTACCAGGGTCCAATCAGCCCCAGCATTTT. As protein: CASSLPGSNQPQHF.